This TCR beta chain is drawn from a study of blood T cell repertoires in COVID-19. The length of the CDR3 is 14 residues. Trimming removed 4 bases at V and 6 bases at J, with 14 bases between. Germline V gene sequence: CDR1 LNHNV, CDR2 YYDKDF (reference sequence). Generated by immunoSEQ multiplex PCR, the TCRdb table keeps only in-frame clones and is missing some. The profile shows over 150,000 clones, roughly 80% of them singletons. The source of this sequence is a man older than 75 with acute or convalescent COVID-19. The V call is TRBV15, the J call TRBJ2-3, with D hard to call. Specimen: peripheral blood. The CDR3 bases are TGTGCCACCAGCACCCCGGCCAGGTTGGATACGCAGTATTTT. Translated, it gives CATSTPARLDTQYF. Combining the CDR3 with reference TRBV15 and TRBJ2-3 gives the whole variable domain DAMVIQNPRYQVTQFGKPVTLSCSQTLNHNVMYWYQQKSSQAPKLLFHYYDKDFNNEADTPDNFQSRRPNTSFCFLDIRSPGLGDTAMYLCATSTPARLDTQYFGPGTRLTVL.